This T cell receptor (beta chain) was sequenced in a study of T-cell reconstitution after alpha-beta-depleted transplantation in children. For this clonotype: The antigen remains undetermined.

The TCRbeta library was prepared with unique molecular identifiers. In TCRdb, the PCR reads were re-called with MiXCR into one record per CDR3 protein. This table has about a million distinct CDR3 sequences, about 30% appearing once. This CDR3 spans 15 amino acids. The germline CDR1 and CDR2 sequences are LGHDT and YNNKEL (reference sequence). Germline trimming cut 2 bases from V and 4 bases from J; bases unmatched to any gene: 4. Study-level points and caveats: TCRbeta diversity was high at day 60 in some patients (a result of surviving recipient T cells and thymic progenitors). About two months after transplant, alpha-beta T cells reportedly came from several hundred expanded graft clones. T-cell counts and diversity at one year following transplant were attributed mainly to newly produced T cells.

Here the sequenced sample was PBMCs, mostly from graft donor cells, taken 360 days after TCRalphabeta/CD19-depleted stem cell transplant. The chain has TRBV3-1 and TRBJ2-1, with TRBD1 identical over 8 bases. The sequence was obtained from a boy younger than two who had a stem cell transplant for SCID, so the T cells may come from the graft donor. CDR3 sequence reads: CASSQWDRSYNEQFF. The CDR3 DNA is TGTGCCAGCAGCCAATGGGACAGGTCTTACAATGAGCAGTTCTTC.